This record covers a single T cell receptor beta chain. This clone was observed a single time. What this receptor recognizes is not known. No per-base quality is available; no much larger clone lies one base away. The data derive from a study of PD-L1 blockade in urothelial cancer (dated by TCRdb to the late 2010s). With respect to the entire study: Every patient began therapy at some point between 2013 and 2015 and was given atezolizumab 1,200 mg intravenously every 3 weeks. Blood samples gave a median of around 140,000 T cells and under 85,000 unique TCRs, with a median clonality of approximately 0.08. Patients had an ECOG performance status of 0 or 1 and had received between 0 and 3 prior chemotherapy regimens. An exploratory multi-omic analysis was conducted of the somatic, immune and clinical correlates of response to PD-L1 blockade with atezolizumab in urothelial cancer. Whole exome sequencing and RNA sequencing of pretreatment tumors were performed alongside TCR sequencing in the same patients. Pretreatment blood TCR-seq was available for about 28 patients, at least one posttreatment blood collection was obtained for about 24 patients, and tumor TCR-seq was available for about 24 patients. Durable clinical benefit was defined as a progression-free survival longer than 6 months, and TCR features were additionally tested against progression-free survival and overall survival. About nine tenths of the roughly 29 patients were males with bladder-origin urothelial cancer, and about 65% of the roughly 30 reported a prior smoking history. Durable clinical benefit was achieved by nine patients but not by the remaining 20. Blood samples were analyzed at 3 weeks after treatment start (second dose) and at 6 weeks after treatment start. Pretreatment tumor samples and matched peripheral blood, collected serially before and after atezolizumab treatment, underwent TCR sequencing.

This sample's time point label indicates: pretreatment peripheral blood. A cohort of about 31 patients with locally advanced or metastatic urothelial carcinoma, treated at Memorial Sloan Kettering on a trial protocol, was included. Peripheral blood mononuclear cells were collected from each patient pretreatment and during treatment, giving between 1 and 8 total time points per patient. The Qiagen DNeasy Blood extraction kit was used to purify genomic DNA from total PBMCs and tumor samples. PBMCs were collected pretreatment and during treatment and were isolated and stored as previously described. To estimate absolute template abundance from read counts, synthetic TCR analog templates were spiked into each PCR. Using the immunoSEQ assay, TCRbeta CDR3 regions were amplified from genomic DNA with bias-controlled V and J gene primers. Rearranged TCRbeta segments were sequenced at approximately 20X coverage. The source study handled its data this way. Sequencing errors were corrected by clustering and CDR3s were annotated against IMGT to assign V, D and J genes. Out-of-frame and stop-codon sequences were excluded, and only productive TCRbeta rearrangements were used in downstream analyses. To compute clonality, Shannon entropy was normalized by the log of the number of unique productive sequences and then subtracted from one. Clones differing between time points or between blood and tumor were identified using Fisher's exact test with Benjamini-Hochberg correction, with an adjusted p below 0.01 applied as the threshold. TCRdb limited this immuneACCESS table to in-frame rearrangements with V and J called. A share of clones is missing; checked studies link under half to unresolved V genes, and the rest is unexplained. The V and J calls and clone size are taken from that table; D and trimming were inferred from the DNA. This sample comprises around 100,000 clones, roughly 87% of them detected only once. Jointly, the top ten make up roughly 2% of the sample.

The V end loses 11 bases and the J end loses 4 bases, and a stretch of 17 bases separates them. Inclusive of the bounding cysteine and phenylalanine, the CDR3 is 13 residues long. Just CDR3 DNA is preserved here, 39 bases in frame from base 1. Based on the germline V gene (reference sequence), the CDR1 and CDR2 sequences are MNHEY and SMNVEV. Results the study describes overall, beyond this receptor: Among patients with durable benefit, tumor-associated TCR clones showed greater expansion in peripheral blood 3 weeks after treatment started (n ≈ 20, p = 0.022). Because the sample size was small (n of about 27) and many exploratory analyses were performed, the results are intended to be hypothesis-generating. Improved progression-free and overall survival was found to be associated with pretreatment peripheral blood TCR clonality below the median.

This TCR was sampled from a man between 60 and 75 years old with urothelial cancer. This specimen consisted of PBMCs, obtained around atezolizumab (anti-PD-L1) treatment. The rearranged segments are TRBV27 and TRBJ1-1; TRBD1 might be the D gene, on 5 matching bases. Here the CDR3 is given as CASSRGAGTEAFF. The nucleotide sequence is given as TGTGCCTCCTCGCGCGGGGCGGGCACTGAAGCTTTCTTT.